One and the same sample provided the 14 T cell receptor beta chains below, sequenced in a study of shared clonotypes between healthy human individuals. Assay used: immunoSEQ multiplex PCR; TCRdb lists only in-frame clones, some missing. Of 400,000 to 500,000 clones in the sample, 76% are singletons; the top ten hold about an eighth. Input material: PBMCs. Receptors were obtained from a middle-aged woman in good health. Some clones in this sample may be carry-over from other donors' samples.

This clone was counted between two and nine times. The rearrangement uses TRBV7-9 and TRBJ2-5, with D maybe TRBD2 (6 bases). Germline V gene lookup returns CDR1 SEHNR and CDR2 FQNEAQ (reference sequence). The CDR3 covers 13 residues. Trimming stripped 10 bases from V and 4 bases from J, with 16 bases between. The CDR3: CAMGGPPAETQYF. The DNA of the CDR3 is TGTGCCATGGGAGGCCCTCCCGCAGAGACCCAGTACTTC.

As regards this clone: Relative to the germline gene, one junction end is altered; a read error may explain this. The chain uses TRBV29-1 and TRBJ1-2; no clear D gene. Germline V gene lookup returns CDR1 SQVTM and CDR2 ANQGSEA. The CDR3 is 11 residues long. CDR3 sequence: CNESSNCGYTF. The CDR3 DNA sequence: TGCAACGAGTCCTCAAACTGTGGCTACACCTTC.

The J gene is TRBJ2-1, the V gene TRBV18, with 13 bases that match TRBD2. J was trimmed by 3 bases and V by 2 bases; bases with no gene match: 7. This CDR3 comprises 18 residues. CDR1 and CDR2 (germline): KGHSH, LQKENI. This chain's CDR3 is CASSPFRTSGRDYNEQFF. Written as DNA, the CDR3 is TGTGCCAGCTCACCATTCCGAACTAGCGGGAGGGACTACAATGAGCAGTTCTTC.

This sequence joins TRBV7-6 and TRBJ2-1; 10 nucleotides agree with TRBD1. The trim removed 1 base at V and 8 bases at J, leaving 2 bases unmatched. The CDR3 is 14 residues long. Per the germline V gene, CDR1 is SGHVS and CDR2 is FNYEAQ. CDR3 in DNA: TGTGCCAGCAGCTTAGGGGACAGGGGCTATGAGCAGTTCTTC. Amino acid sequence: CASSLGDRGYEQFF. The full variable domain, with the rest looked up from reference TRBV7-6 and TRBJ2-1, is GAGVSQSPRYKVTKRGQDVALRCDPISGHVSLYWYRQALGQGPEFLTYFNYEAQQDKSGLPNDRFSAERPEGSISTLTIQRTEQRDSAMYRCASSLGDRGYEQFFGPGTRLTVL.

The table lists this clone with a few counts. The chain joins TRBV5-1 to TRBJ1-5; TRBD1 aligns across 7 bases. This CDR3 region has 17 residues. Germline values: CDR1 SGHRS, CDR2 YFSETQ. The J segment lost 6 bases and the V segment lost 0 bases, leaving 12 bases of the junction unmatched. CDR3: CASSLGPLDRDSQPQHF. The CDR3 DNA is TGCGCCAGCAGCTTGGGTCCCCTCGACAGGGACAGTCAGCCCCAGCATTTT.

This clone was recorded once. This likely traces to a read error, being one base from a far larger clone. The CDR3 does not close with the conserved phenylalanine or tryptophan, likely indicating a read error. V is TRBV5-1 and J is TRBJ2-7; 7 bases are shared with TRBD1. The CDR3 runs to 19 residues. The ends lost 1 base at V and 0 bases at J; junction bases unmatched: 16. Germline-derived CDR1 and CDR2 are SGHRS and YFSETQ. The CDR3 loop is CASSLSRDRPSLASYEQYS. CDR3 sequence (DNA): TGCGCCAGCAGCTTGTCCCGGGACAGACCATCCTTGGCCTCCTACGAGCAGTACTCC.

A word on this clone: This may come from a read error, since a much larger clone is one base off. At the DNA level, this CDR3 is encoded by other sequences in the same sample as well. V usage is TRBV11-2 and J usage is TRBJ2-7, with D hard to call. CDR3 length: 14 residues. CDR1 is SGHAT and CDR2 is FQNNGV in the germline V gene. V lost 0 bases, J lost 3 bases, and 9 bases lay in between. This CDR3 is CASSLDRLFYEQYF. The CDR3 bases are TGTGCCAGCAGCTTAGATCGATTATTCTACGAGCAGTACTTC.

The sample holds one count of this clone. The V gene is TRBV12-2, the J gene TRBJ2-1. TRBV12-2 counts as a pseudogene. The CDR3 spans 13 residues. The CDR3 DNA reads TGTGTAAGGGGGGAGTCAAAGGGGCATGAGCAGTTCTTC. It codes for CVRGESKGHEQFF.

The chain recombines TRBV28 with TRBJ2-4; TRBD1 matches 9 bases. V shed 5 bases and J 16 bases; nucleotides not matched to a gene: 9. Germline-derived CDR1 and CDR2 are MDHEN and SYDVKM. There are 12 residues in the CDR3. The CDR3 loop is CASSQIGTGLYF. In DNA form, the CDR3 reads TGTGCCAGCAGTCAAATTGGGACAGGGCTTTACTTC. The whole variable domain, filled in from reference TRBV28 and TRBJ2-4, reads DVKVTQSSRYLVKRTGEKVFLECVQDMDHENMFWYRQDPGLGLRLIYFSYDVKMKEKGDIPEGYSVSREKKERFSLILESASTNQTSMYLCASSQIGTGLYFGAGTRLSVL.

This sequence joins TRBV7-2 and TRBJ1-5; D remains ambiguous. The length of the CDR3 is 13 residues. Germline CDR1 SGHTA, CDR2 FQGNSA. The V gene lost 2 bases and the J gene lost 7 bases, with 9 bases spanning the gap. The CDR3: CASSLTQLQPQHF. The CDR3 DNA sequence: TGTGCCAGCAGCTTAACACAGCTCCAGCCCCAGCATTTT.

This sequence joins TRBV7-2 and TRBJ1-2; D unresolved. CDR3 length: 12 amino acids. V gave up 5 bases and J gave up 8 bases, with 12 bases separating them. Germline assignment: CDR1 SGHTA and CDR2 FQGNSA. This CDR3 is CASSTPHEGYTF. CDR3 sequence (DNA): TGTGCCAGCAGCACGCCCCACGAGGGCTACACCTTC.

The chain recombines TRBV28 with TRBJ1-4; D gene unclear. The CDR3 extends over 16 amino acids. Germline V gene sequence: CDR1 MDHEN, CDR2 SYDVKM. V shed 5 bases and J shed 0 bases, with 13 bases lying between them. CDR3 sequence reads: CASSQTYSTTNEKLFF. Written as DNA, the CDR3 is TGTGCCAGCAGTCAAACTTACAGTACAACTAATGAAAAACTGTTTTTT.

The chain combines TRBV2 with TRBJ2-5; the D gene is possibly TRBD2 (6 bases). CDR1 is SNHLY and CDR2 is FYNNEI in the germline V gene. The CDR3 spans 11 residues. Trimming pared 8 bases from V and 5 bases from J, leaving 9 bases between. Here the CDR3 reads CASQTRETQYF. Written as DNA, the CDR3 is TGTGCCAGCCAGACTAGGGAGACCCAGTACTTC.

This clone showed up just a few times. This chain uses TRBV6-4 with TRBJ1-5; the match to TRBD1 covers 7 bases. With V trimmed by 7 bases and J by 2 bases, 11 bases remained unmatched. The CDR3 is 16 residues long. The germline CDR1 and CDR2 sequences are MRHNA and SNTAGT. CDR3 sequence: CASIVQGNFGNQPQHF. The CDR3 DNA is TGTGCCAGCATCGTACAGGGGAATTTTGGCAATCAGCCCCAGCATTTT.